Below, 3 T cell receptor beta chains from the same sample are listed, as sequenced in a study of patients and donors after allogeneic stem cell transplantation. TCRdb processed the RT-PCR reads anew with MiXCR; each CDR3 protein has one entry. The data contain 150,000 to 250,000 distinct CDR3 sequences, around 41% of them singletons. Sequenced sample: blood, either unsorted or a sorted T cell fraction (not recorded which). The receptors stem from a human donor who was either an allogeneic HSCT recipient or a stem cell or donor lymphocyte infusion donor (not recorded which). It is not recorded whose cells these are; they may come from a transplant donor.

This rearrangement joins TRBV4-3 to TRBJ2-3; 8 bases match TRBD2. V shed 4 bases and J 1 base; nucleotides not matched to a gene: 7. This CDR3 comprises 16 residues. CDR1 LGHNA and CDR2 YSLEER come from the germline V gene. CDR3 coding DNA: TGCGCCAGCAGCCCTTTAGCGGGAATGGGCACAGATACGCAGTATTTT. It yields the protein CASSPLAGMGTDTQYF.

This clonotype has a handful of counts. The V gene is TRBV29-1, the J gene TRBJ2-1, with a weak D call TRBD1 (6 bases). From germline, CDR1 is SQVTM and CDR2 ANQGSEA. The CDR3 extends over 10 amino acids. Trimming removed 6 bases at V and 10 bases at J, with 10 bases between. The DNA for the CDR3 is TGCAGCGTAACCGGGACAGAGCAGTTCTTC. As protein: CSVTGTEQFF.

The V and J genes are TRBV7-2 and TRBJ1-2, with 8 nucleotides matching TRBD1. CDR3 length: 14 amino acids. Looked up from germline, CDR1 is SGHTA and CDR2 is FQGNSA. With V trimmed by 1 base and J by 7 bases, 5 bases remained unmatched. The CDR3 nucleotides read TGTGCCAGCAGCTTAGGACAGGGGTTGGGTGGCTACACCTTC. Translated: CASSLGQGLGGYTF.